One sample yielded the 26 T cell receptor delta chains listed below, sequenced in a study of γδ T cells in repeated Plasmodium falciparum infection. Vgamma9/Vdelta2+ and Vdelta2-negative gammadelta T cells were flow-sorted from PBMC for bulk sequencing. TCRdb re-called the multiplex PCR reads using CATT. Of 40,000 to 55,000 delta-chain clones in the sample, roughly 2% were seen once. The specimen sequenced was gamma-delta T cells from blood. The receptors stem from a pool of human donors (malaria-infected and uninfected, not separated).

In this sample, this clone turned up many times. The protein that TCRdb holds for this DNA derives from a much larger clone and differs from the translated DNA at residue 6, which likely indicates a read error; the protein shown here is translated from the DNA. The rearrangement links TRDV3 to TRDJ1; tentatively, D is TRDD1 (5 bases). V gave up 3 bases and J gave up 2 bases, with 22 bases separating them. The length of the CDR3 is 16 residues. CDR1 and CDR2 from the germline V gene are TVYSNPD and GDNSRS (reference sequence). The CDR3 sequence: CAFKYRVFFSTDKLIF. Here the CDR3 DNA reads TGTGCCTTCAAATACCGGGTCTTTTTTTCGACCGATAAACTCATCTTT.

Of note for this clone: TCRdb's entry gives the protein of a much larger clone, which mismatches this DNA's translation at residue 7, likely from a read error; the protein reported here is translated from the DNA. The rearrangement uses TRDV3 and TRDJ1, with 11 positions matching TRDD3. The J gene is not listed in TCRdb, so it was assigned here from a DNA match to germline. Trimming at V came to 3 bases and at J to 1 base, leaving 16 bases not matched to a gene. The CDR3 extends over 18 amino acids. CDR1 and CDR2 (germline): TVYSNPD, GDNSRS (reference sequence). CDR3 loop: CAFSTEETGGYCTDKLIF. The CDR3 bases are TGTGCCTTCTCTACAGAGGAAACTGGGGGATATTGCACCGATAAACTCATCTTT.

This clone occurred a few times. A read error likely explains this, since a far larger clone differs by one base. At the DNA level, this CDR3 is encoded by other sequences in the same sample as well. The V gene is TRDV2, the J gene TRDJ3; TRDD3 matches at 7 bases. No J gene is reported in TCRdb; it was inferred here by comparing the DNA with germline. This CDR3 comprises 21 residues. Germline V gene data show CDR1 as GEAIGNYY and CDR2 as EKD. Losses at the gene ends were 0 bases for V and 2 bases for J; bases not matched to a gene: 15. CDR3 in DNA: TGTGCCTGTGACACCTCCATGGGCACTGGGGTTGGCCCCTGGGACACCCGACAGATGTTTTTC. Protein sequence: CACDTSMGTGVGPWDTRQMFF.

This clone was recorded a few times. A read error likely explains why the TCRdb protein, taken from a much larger clone, differs from this DNA's translation at residue 7; the protein shown is translated from the DNA. The chain uses TRDV3 and TRDJ1; D might be TRDD3 (5 bases). TCRdb supplies no J gene; here it was assigned by aligning the nucleotide sequence to germline. CDR1 TVYSNPD and CDR2 GDNSRS come from the germline V gene (reference sequence). The CDR3 is made up of 13 amino acids. The ends were cut back, 3 bases at V and 6 bases at J, with 17 bases in the middle. CDR3 sequence reads: CALSLWEPHKLIF. CDR3 bases: TGTGCCTTAAGTCTCTGGGAGCCTCATAAACTCATCTTT.

The table lists this clone with many counts. TCRdb attributes to this sequence the protein of a much larger clone, which differs from the DNA translation at residue 7; a read error is likely, and the protein displayed is translated from the DNA. The chain has TRDV2 and TRDJ1; no definite D call. The CDR3 runs 15 residues. Looked up from germline, CDR1 is GEAIGNYY and CDR2 is EKD. V lost 0 bases and J 0 bases, leaving 10 bases between the germline ends. This CDR3 reads CACDTVRRNTDKLIF. For the CDR3, the DNA is TGTGCCTGTGACACCGTCCGGCGTAACACCGATAAACTCATCTTT.

This clone turned up a few times. A far larger clone is only one base removed, so a read error is likely. The sample has other DNA sequences that encode this CDR3 too. The rearrangement joins TRDV3 to TRDJ1; D is unclear. The J gene was missing in TCRdb and was found by matching the end of the DNA to germline. V was clipped by 2 bases and J by 2 bases, with 18 bases between them. Germline loops: CDR1 TVYSNPD, CDR2 GDNSRS (reference sequence). The CDR3 consists of 15 residues. The CDR3 DNA is TGTGCCTTTGCCCGTGAGGGCCCAGGAACCGATAAACTCATCTTT. This gives the protein CAFAREGPGTDKLIF.

This clone came up many times. A much larger clonotype is one base distant, so this may be a read error. Within the sample, other DNA sequences also encode this same CDR3. The chain has TRDV1 and TRDJ1; 9 nucleotides agree with TRDD3. The J gene, left out of TCRdb, was set here by checking the DNA against germline. The CDR3 has 20 amino acids. Germline CDR1 reads TSWWSYY; CDR2 reads QGS. The CDR3 region is CALGNGLYWGKAGSTDKLIF. Written as DNA, the CDR3 is TGTGCCCTTGGGAACGGCCTGTACTGGGGGAAGGCTGGGTCCACCGATAAACTCATCTTT.

This clone was seen many times. This is likely an artifact of a read error, given a far larger clone one base away. Other DNA variants within this sample encode the same CDR3. The chain couples TRDV2 to TRDJ1; 11 positions match TRDD3. Here the J gene was assigned by germline matching of the DNA, as TCRdb has none. Germline-derived CDR1 and CDR2 are GEAIGNYY and EKD. V shed 3 bases and J 8 bases; nucleotides not matched to a gene: 13. The CDR3 extends over 16 amino acids. The CDR3 sequence is CACDPVSGGYNDKLIF. In DNA, the CDR3 is TGTGCCTGTGACCCTGTCTCTGGGGGATACAACGACAAACTCATCTTT.

Comments on this clone: The protein recorded in TCRdb matches a much larger clone and deviates from this DNA's translation at residue 3, suggesting a read error; the protein here is obtained by translating the DNA. The CDR3, as DNA: TGTGCTCCTGGGGTTCCGTCTATCCCCTTCCACAGTACTGGGGGGCGAGCCCAGGATAAACTCATCTTT. Its protein is CAPGVPSIPFHSTGGRAQDKLIF. This chain links TRDV1 with TRDJ1; TRDD3 agrees at 8 bases. Germline V gives CDR1 TSWWSYY, CDR2 QGS. This CDR3 has 23 residues.

Regarding this clone: Translating this DNA gives a protein that differs at residue 15 from the TCRdb one, which belongs to a much larger clone; a read error is likely, and the protein shown is this translation. The chain uses TRAV38-2/DV8 and TRDJ1; weak D call: TRDD2 (8 bases). Germline V gene lookup returns CDR1 TSESDYY and CDR2 QEAYKQQN. V lost 2 bases, J lost 2 bases, and 37 bases lay in between. The CDR3 has 23 residues. CDR3 sequence reads: CAYRSYFLRMSGGPCKRTDKLIF. In DNA form, the CDR3 reads TGTGCTTATAGGAGTTACTTCCTACGGATGAGTGGGGGACCCTGTAAGAGAACCGATAAACTCATCTTT.

As for this clone: The TCRdb protein, from a much larger clone, departs from this DNA's translation at residue 7, likely by read error; the protein shown derives from the DNA. J is TRDJ1 and V is TRDV3; 13 positions match TRDD3. CDR1 is TVYSNPD and CDR2 is GDNSRS in the germline V gene (reference sequence). V was clipped by 2 bases and J by 0 bases; unmatched bases: 24. The CDR3 length is 22 residues. CDR3 protein: CAFSSYSTLLGDTVPHTDKLIF. The CDR3 nucleotides read TGTGCCTTTTCTTCCTACAGCACCTTACTGGGGGATACGGTACCTCACACCGATAAACTCATCTTT.

In this sample, this clone turned up a few times. Being one base from a much bigger clone, this may be a read error. This chain links TRDV1 with TRDJ1; D is unresolved. Germline matching of the DNA provided the J gene here, since TCRdb leaves it blank. The CDR3 length is 18 residues. CDR1 and CDR2 from the germline V gene are TSWWSYY and QGS. This chain's CDR3 is CALEERGPLSSFTDKLIF. Here the CDR3 DNA reads TGTGCTCTTGAGGAACGTGGTCCCTTATCAAGTTTCACCGATAAACTCATCTTT.

This clone was recorded a few times. TCRdb has a much larger clone's protein, which differs at residue 8 from the translation of this DNA, likely because of a read error; what is shown is the protein translated from the DNA. The chain combines TRDV1 with TRDJ1, with 13 bases aligning to TRDD3. Here the J gene came from matching the DNA to germline, since TCRdb omits it. Germline V gene sequence: CDR1 TSWWSYY, CDR2 QGS. V was clipped by 0 bases and J by 3 bases; unmatched bases: 28. This CDR3 is 25 amino acids long. CDR3 nucleotide sequence: TGTGCTCTTGGGGAACTAAGCTGCTTTTGGCGGTCTCCATATACTGGGGGATACGCGGCCGATAAACTCATCTTT. This encodes CALGELSCFWRSPYTGGYAADKLIF.

This clone has more than one count but fewer than ten. The TCRdb protein, from a much larger clone, departs from this DNA's translation at residue 23, likely by read error; the protein shown derives from the DNA. The V gene is listed as TRDV1; no J gene was called; TRDD3, the table's D call, lacks a check against the DNA. This CDR3 has 25 amino acids. The germline gives CDR1 TSWWSYY, CDR2 QGS. The CDR3 loop is CALGEIMFSQLPRGRDASYTDKPIF. In DNA form, the CDR3 reads TGTGCTCTTGGGGAAATAATGTTTTCTCAACTTCCACGCGGTCGGGATGCGTCGTACACCGATAAACCCATCTTT.

As to this clone: TCRdb lists the protein of a much larger clone for this DNA, which differs at residue 16, so this is likely a read error; the protein given here is translated from the DNA itself. This chain joins TRDV1 and TRDJ4; maybe TRDD2 (8 bases). The J gene, absent from TCRdb, was called here by matching the DNA to germline. The germline V gene has CDR1 TSWWSYY and CDR2 QGS. The CDR3 is 21 residues long. V was clipped by 5 bases and J by 0 bases, with 34 bases between them. The CDR3 DNA reads as TGTGCTCTTGGGCCTTACTTCCTACACGTACTGGGGATCGCAATGTCCAGACCCCTGATCTTT. This translates into CALGPYFLHVLGIAMSRPLIF.

As concerns this clone: This likely came from a read error, as a far larger clone is one base away. This CDR3 is also generated by other DNA sequences in the sample. CDR3 nucleotide sequence: TGTGCTCTTGGGGCCCTTCCCACTAGACTGGGGGATACCCTGTACACCGATAAACTCATCTTT. Protein: CALGALPTRLGDTLYTDKLIF. The J gene is TRDJ1, the V gene TRDV1, with 12 nucleotides matching TRDD3. TCRdb records no J gene; here it was assigned by comparing the DNA to germline. CDR1 TSWWSYY and CDR2 QGS come from the germline V gene. The CDR3 consists of 21 residues. V dropped 4 bases and J dropped 0; count of bases not matched to a gene: 18.

Regarding this clone: This DNA translates differently at residue 11 from the TCRdb protein, which is that of a much larger clone; a read error is likely, and the protein shown is the DNA's own translation. The rearrangement links TRDV2 to TRDJ1; TRDD3 aligns across 8 bases. The J gene, absent from TCRdb, was called here by matching the DNA to germline. Per the germline V gene, CDR1 is GEAIGNYY and CDR2 is EKD. The J segment lost 5 bases and the V segment lost 1 base, leaving 14 bases of the junction unmatched. This CDR3 is built from 17 residues. CDR3 loop: CACDTVTGDKEEDKLIF. The DNA for the CDR3 is TGTGCCTGTGACACTGTGACGGGGGATAAGGAGGAGGATAAACTCATCTTT.

This clone was seen a handful of times. TCRdb's entry gives the protein of a much larger clone, which mismatches this DNA's translation at residue 10, likely from a read error; the protein reported here is translated from the DNA. The chain uses TRDV1 and TRDJ1; 9 bases match TRDD2. The J gene is not listed in TCRdb, so it was assigned here from a DNA match to germline. Trimming removed 5 bases from V and 3 bases from J; junction bases left unmatched: 37. There are 25 residues in the CDR3. CDR1 is TSWWSYY and CDR2 is QGS in the germline V gene. CDR3 coding DNA: TGTGCTCTTGGGAACCCCCTTCCTACAATCCTCTACTTACTGGGTTCGATAGGAGCATCCGATAAACTCATCTTT. Translation: CALGNPLPTILYLLGSIGASDKLIF.

This clone was picked up many times. A far larger clone is one nucleotide away, so this likely arose from a read error. Other nucleotide sequences in the sample specify the same CDR3. This sequence joins TRDV2 and TRDJ1, with TRDD3 matching over 9 bases. The V gene's germline CDR1 is GEAIGNYY and CDR2 EKD. V lost 0 bases to trimming and J lost 2 bases; unmatched junction nucleotides: 12. The CDR3 is 18 residues long. The CDR3 region is CACDTVGVLGDGTDKLIF. The CDR3 coding sequence is TGTGCCTGTGACACCGTAGGAGTGCTGGGGGATGGGACCGATAAACTCATCTTT.

This clone was seen only a few times. A far larger clone is one nucleotide away, so this likely arose from a read error. The same CDR3 arises from other DNA sequences in this sample as well. V is TRDV1 and J is TRDJ1, with D possibly TRDD3 on 9 matching bases. No J gene was available from TCRdb, and it was assigned here by a germline match of the DNA. CDR1 is TSWWSYY, CDR2 QGS, per germline. The CDR3 length is 20 residues. Trimming stripped 1 base from V and 4 bases from J, with 28 bases between. CDR3 protein: CALGEHAGLPRNWGNDKLIF. CDR3 nucleotide sequence: TGTGCTCTTGGGGAACACGCCGGCCTTCCTAGGAACTGGGGGAACGATAAACTCATCTTT.

This clone showed up many times. A far larger clone differs by one base, so this is likely a read error. V gene TRDV1 combines with J gene TRDJ1, with 8 bases aligning to TRDD2. Germline trimming cut 1 base from V and 0 bases from J; bases unmatched to any gene: 34. Germline V gives CDR1 TSWWSYY, CDR2 QGS. This CDR3 contains 26 residues. The CDR3 region is CALGEQRRNPTSFLSWGATYTDKLIF. The CDR3 DNA follows: TGTGCTCTTGGGGAACAACGGCGAAATCCGACTTCCTTCCTAAGCTGGGGAGCTACGTACACCGATAAACTCATCTTT.

This clone was observed a few times. TCRdb assigns this DNA the protein of a much larger clone, which departs from its translation at residue 5; this likely reflects a read error, and the protein shown comes from translating the DNA. The chain combines TRDV1 with TRDJ1; D is ambiguous. Looked up from germline, CDR1 is TSWWSYY and CDR2 is QGS. The V and J ends lost 4 bases and 8 bases respectively, with 23 bases between them. CDR3 length: 16 amino acids. This CDR3 reads CALGGPLWSGSPKLIF. CDR3 DNA: TGTGCTCTTGGGGGACCCCTCTGGAGTGGAAGCCCAAAACTCATCTTT.

By its share, this clone is medium-sized. The same CDR3 also results from other DNA sequences found in this sample. The rearrangement links TRDV1 to TRDJ1; 9 bases line up with TRDD3. V shed 0 bases and J 0 bases; nucleotides not matched to a gene: 20. CDR3 length: 22 amino acids. The germline V gene encodes CDR1 TSWWSYY and CDR2 QGS. Here the CDR3 reads CALGELVGSLYWGSPYTDKLIF. CDR3 in DNA: TGTGCTCTTGGGGAACTCGTTGGCTCATTGTACTGGGGGAGCCCGTACACCGATAAACTCATCTTT.

As regards this clone: This DNA's translation and the protein TCRdb lists, from a much larger clone, do not match at residue 6, likely due to a read error; the protein shown is translated from the DNA. This chain's CDR3 is CAGMGVGGYTDKLIF. As DNA, the CDR3 is TGTGCCGGAATGGGGGTTGGGGGGTACACCGATAAACTCATCTTT. The chain joins TRDV3 to TRDJ1; D is perhaps TRDD3 (6 bases). As TCRdb names no J gene, one was assigned here on the basis of a DNA match to germline. The germline V gene encodes CDR1 TVYSNPD and CDR2 GDNSRS (reference sequence). This CDR3 has 15 residues. V lost 5 bases and J lost 0, with 19 bases in between.

Points on this clone: TCRdb attributes to this sequence the protein of a much larger clone, which differs from the DNA translation at residue 20; a read error is likely, and the protein displayed is translated from the DNA. The V gene corresponds to TRDV1; no J gene was called; the table assigns TRDD3, which was not confirmed against the DNA. Germline V gives CDR1 TSWWSYY, CDR2 QGS. The CDR3 has 21 residues. The CDR3 DNA is TGTGCTCTTGGGGCCCTTCCTACTAGACTGGGGGATACCCTGTACACCGATAAACTCACCTTT. Protein: CALGALPTRLGDTLYTDKLTF.

This clone has just a few counts. A far larger clone is off by one base, so a read error is likely. This sample also contains other DNA sequences that code for the same CDR3. For the V gene the call is TRDV1; the J gene has no call; TRDD3 is taken as the D call from the table, unchecked against the DNA. The CDR3 consists of 21 residues. Looked up from germline, CDR1 is TSWWSYY and CDR2 is QGS. The CDR3, as DNA: TGTGCTCTTGGGGAACTAGTAGGTTCTCCTAGGTGGGGATACCACACCGATAAGCTCATCTTT. It codes for CALGELVGSPRWGYHTDKLIF.